This TCR beta chain originates from a study of T-cell reconstitution after alpha-beta-depleted transplantation in children. The TCRbeta library incorporated unique molecular identifiers. TCRdb reprocessed the PCR reads with MiXCR, giving one entry per CDR3 protein. The table shows a few hundred thousand distinct CDR3 sequences, with 10% occurring only once. This CDR3 comprises 18 residues. Trimming removed 3 bases from V and 1 base from J; junction bases left unmatched: 13. Germline loops: CDR1 DFQATT, CDR2 SNEGSKA (reference sequence). The specimen comprised PBMCs from the stem cell graft donor, sampled from the stem cell graft. The sequence was collected from a human donor who donated a stem cell graft to a child with acute lymphoblastic leukemia. This chain connects TRBV20-1 to TRBJ2-3; 10 bases are a match to TRBD2. The CDR3 region is CSARASGSIVRGTDTQYF. CDR3 in DNA: TGCAGTGCTAGGGCTAGCGGGAGTATAGTGCGTGGCACAGATACGCAGTATTTT.